These 22 T cell receptor beta chains share one sample of origin, sequenced in a study of PD-1 blockade in classical Hodgkin lymphoma. Assay used: immunoSEQ multiplex PCR; TCRdb lists only in-frame clones, some missing. The repertoire has 25,000 to 30,000 clones, 80% to 90% of them found once; the top ten carry roughly 0.6%. Specified time point: cycle 4 day 1 (C4D1), after less than seven weeks of nivolumab. Relapse after autologous stem cell transplantation occurred in every patient, and brentuximab vedotin exposure varied. From thawed PBMCs, CD4+ T cells were purified using magnetic negative selection. The starting material was CD4+ T cells from blood, obtained before the fourth cycle of nivolumab. The source is a human donor with classical Hodgkin lymphoma.

The V call is TRBV9, the J call TRBJ2-2; D unclear. CDR1 is SGDLS, CDR2 YYNGEE, per germline. There are 12 residues in the CDR3. V was clipped by 1 base and J by 10 bases, with 8 bases between them. The CDR3 loop is CASSVSETELFF. The CDR3 DNA is TGTGCCAGCAGCGTATCAGAAACGGAGCTGTTTTTT.

The chain links TRBV5-1 to TRBJ2-1, with D maybe TRBD2 (6 bases). This CDR3 is 17 amino acids long. CDR1 is SGHRS and CDR2 is YFSETQ in the germline V gene. V lost 2 bases and J lost 1, with 16 bases in between. Here the CDR3 reads CASSFSGSGGSYNEQFF. In nucleotides, the CDR3 is TGCGCCAGCAGCTTTTCGGGGTCCGGGGGTTCCTACAATGAGCAGTTCTTC. Complete variable domain (other parts from reference TRBV5-1 and TRBJ2-1): KAGVTQTPRYLIKTRGQQVTLSCSPISGHRSVSWYQQTPGQGLQFLFEYFSETQRNKGNFPGRFSGRQFSNSRSEMNVSTLELGDSALYLCASSFSGSGGSYNEQFFGPGTRLTVL.

The V call is TRBV29-1, the J call TRBJ1-1, with D perhaps TRBD1 (6 bases). The V gene lost 5 bases and the J gene lost 1 base, with 17 bases spanning the gap. The germline V gene encodes CDR1 SQVTM and CDR2 ANQGSEA. The length of the CDR3 is 15 residues. DNA for the CDR3: TGCAGCGTTTTTGGACAGTTGGGAAAGAACACTGAAGCTTTCTTT. Its translation is CSVFGQLGKNTEAFF. Together with reference TRBV29-1 and TRBJ1-1, the CDR3 gives the full variable domain: SAVISQKPSRDICQRGTSLTIQCQVDSQVTMMFWYRQQPGQSLTLIATANQGSEATYESGFVIDKFPISRPNLTFSTLTVSNMSPEDSSIYLCSVFGQLGKNTEAFFGQGTRLTVV.

The V and J genes are TRBV5-1 and TRBJ2-5; D may be TRBD2 (6 bases). The CDR3 sequence is 13 residues long. Trimming took off 4 bases at V and 0 bases at J, with 7 bases between the two ends. Germline V CDR1 and CDR2: SGHRS, YFSETQ. In DNA form, the CDR3 reads TGCGCCAGCAGCGGGACTGACCAAGAGACCCAGTACTTC. The encoded protein is CASSGTDQETQYF.

The CDR3 loop reads CASSLAGVGNEKLFF. Here the CDR3 DNA reads TGCGCCAGCAGCTTGGCAGGGGTGGGAAATGAAAAACTGTTTTTT. V usage is TRBV5-1 and J usage is TRBJ1-4; D perhaps matches TRBD1 (6 bases). CDR1 is SGHRS, CDR2 YFSETQ, per germline. This CDR3 comprises 15 residues. The V end lost 0 bases, the J end lost 5 bases, and 11 bases lay between the germline ends.

The rearrangement uses TRBV7-9 and TRBJ1-1; D perhaps matches TRBD1 (6 bases). The CDR3 is 15 amino acids. With 5 bases removed from V and 3 bases from J, the gap between germline ends came to 16 bases. Looked up from germline, CDR1 is SEHNR and CDR2 is FQNEAQ (reference sequence). As DNA, the CDR3 is TGTGCCAGCAGCCCAATATGGGGGCGTCACACTGAAGCTTTCTTT. It specifies CASSPIWGRHTEAFF.

This rearrangement joins TRBV6-6 to TRBJ2-3; D unclear. This CDR3 region has 12 residues. CDR1 and CDR2 from the germline V gene are MNHNY and SVGAGI (reference sequence). V dropped 6 bases and J dropped 8 bases, with 12 bases sitting between them. CDR3 nucleotide sequence: TGTGCCAGCAGCCCTCCTCGATCTACGCAGTATTTT. This codes for CASSPPRSTQYF.

The rearrangement links TRBV5-1 to TRBJ2-1; D perhaps matches TRBD1 (6 bases). Germline lookup yields CDR1 SGHRS and CDR2 YFSETQ. V gave up 4 bases and J gave up 4 bases, with 15 bases separating them. This CDR3 is 15 amino acids long. CDR3 sequence: CASSLVGAEYNEQFF. CDR3 sequence (DNA): TGCGCCAGCAGCCTGGTGGGGGCAGAATACAATGAGCAGTTCTTC.

The chain couples TRBV5-1 to TRBJ2-3; D gene unclear. Germline CDR1 reads SGHRS; CDR2 reads YFSETQ. V lost 2 bases and J lost 1, with 8 bases in between. The length of the CDR3 is 14 residues. Written as DNA, the CDR3 is TGCGCCAGCAGCTTCCTAATAGGCACAGATACGCAGTATTTT. Translated: CASSFLIGTDTQYF. The full variable domain, in which reference TRBV5-1 and TRBJ2-3 provide the parts outside the CDR3, is KAGVTQTPRYLIKTRGQQVTLSCSPISGHRSVSWYQQTPGQGLQFLFEYFSETQRNKGNFPGRFSGRQFSNSRSEMNVSTLELGDSALYLCASSFLIGTDTQYFGPGTRLTVL.

CDR3 sequence (DNA): TGTGCCAGCAGCTTATGGGGGCGCACTGAAGCTTTCTTT. Protein sequence: CASSLWGRTEAFF. The chain uses TRBV7-3 and TRBJ1-1; TRBD1 might be the D (6 bases). The CDR3 has 13 residues. Deletions cut 2 bases from V and 4 bases from J, with 8 bases between. Per the germline V gene, CDR1 is SGHTA and CDR2 is FQGTGA.

The rearrangement joins TRBV7-9 to TRBJ1-2; possible D gene TRBD1, 5 bases. The CDR3 runs 13 residues. Trimming shortened V by 2 bases and J by 7 bases, and 11 bases separated the two germline ends. Germline CDR1 reads SEHNR; CDR2 reads FQNEAQ (reference sequence). The CDR3: CASSLTQGGGYTF. Here the CDR3 DNA reads TGTGCCAGCAGCTTAACCCAGGGAGGTGGCTACACCTTC.

This rearrangement joins TRBV5-5 to TRBJ1-6, with 10 positions matching TRBD1. The V segment lost 0 bases and the J segment 8 bases; nucleotides outside the gene matches: 2. CDR1 is SGHKS and CDR2 is YYEKEE in the germline V gene (reference sequence). The length of the CDR3 is 15 residues. The CDR3 nucleotides read TGTGCCAGCAGCTTGGAGGGACAGGGGTATTCACCCCTCCACTTT. Its protein is CASSLEGQGYSPLHF.

The rearrangement links TRBV5-1 to TRBJ1-2; D unresolved. The CDR3 spans 16 residues. CDR1 is SGHRS, CDR2 YFSETQ, per germline. V was pared by 4 bases and J by 6 bases, with 22 bases between. The CDR3 DNA is TGCGCCAGCAGCCCTTATTCCCAAGGGCTCTTCGATGGCTACACCTTC. Its protein is CASSPYSQGLFDGYTF.

The gene calls are TRBV11-2 and TRBJ1-1, with D unresolved. The CDR3 has 15 residues. Looked up from germline, CDR1 is SGHAT and CDR2 is FQNNGV. V lost 0 bases and J 6 bases, leaving 14 bases between the germline ends. CDR3 nucleotide sequence: TGTGCCAGCAGCTTAGATCCAATAATTGGGGCTGAAGCTTTCTTT. This translates into CASSLDPIIGAEAFF.

The chain recombines TRBV6-4 with TRBJ2-1, with D perhaps matching TRBD1 or TRBD2 (5 bases each). The CDR3 covers 15 residues. Trimming shortened V by 3 bases and J by 5 bases, and 14 bases separated the two germline ends. CDR1 and CDR2 (germline): MRHNA, SNTAGT. The CDR3 DNA sequence: TGTGCCAGCAGTGAGACGAGCCGGGGCGACAATGAGCAGTTCTTC. Residues: CASSETSRGDNEQFF.

The V gene is TRBV19, the J gene TRBJ1-2; 9 nucleotides align to TRBD1. This CDR3 spans 14 amino acids. V was clipped by 9 bases and J by 3 bases; unmatched bases: 8. The germline V gene encodes CDR1 LNHDA and CDR2 SQIVND (reference sequence). The CDR3 sequence is CASRQGGLDYGYTF. The CDR3 DNA reads TGTGCCAGCCGACAGGGGGGTTTGGACTATGGCTACACCTTC.

J is TRBJ2-1 and V is TRBV4-2, with D possibly TRBD2 on 5 matching bases. The CDR3 spans 16 residues. Germline CDR1 reads LGHNA; CDR2 reads YNFKEQ. Trimming took 0 bases from V and 5 from J, leaving 14 bases between them. Here the CDR3 DNA reads TGTGCCAGCAGCCAAGAGGGAGCGGTTACCGACAATGAGCAGTTCTTC. Translated: CASSQEGAVTDNEQFF.

This clone was counted only a few times. The V and J genes are TRBV28 and TRBJ2-7; the match to TRBD2 covers 7 bases. The CDR3 is 14 residues long. Germline trimming cut 3 bases from V and 4 bases from J; bases unmatched to any gene: 6. Per germline, CDR1 MDHEN and CDR2 SYDVKM. This CDR3 is CASSLGAGLYEQYF. The CDR3 bases are TGTGCCAGCAGTTTGGGAGCGGGGCTTTACGAGCAGTACTTC.

The genes are TRBV6-5 and TRBJ2-7; weak D call: TRBD2 (6 bases). Germline CDR1 and CDR2: MNHEY and SVGAGI. Trimming took 4 bases from V and 7 from J, leaving 17 bases between them. The length of the CDR3 is 14 residues. DNA of the CDR3: TGTGCCAGCAGTTGGCCCGGGATCGCGGGAGAGCAGTACTTC. Translating gives CASSWPGIAGEQYF.

This clone was counted between two and nine times. The CDR3 reads CASSLDTDTQYF. For the CDR3, the DNA is TGCGCCAGCAGCTTAGACACAGATACGCAGTATTTT. The chain employs TRBV5-1 and TRBJ2-3, with no clear D. This CDR3 has 12 amino acids. Trimming took 2 bases from V and 2 from J, leaving 3 bases between them. The germline CDR1 and CDR2 sequences are SGHRS and YFSETQ.

This clone was seen once. The chain employs TRBV5-1 and TRBJ1-1, with D maybe TRBD1 (5 bases). Germline V CDR1 and CDR2: SGHRS, YFSETQ. V was cut by 3 bases and J by 0 bases, with 6 bases left in between. There are 13 residues in the CDR3. The DNA for the CDR3 is TGCGCCAGCAGCTCGACAGTGAACACTGAAGCTTTCTTT. Protein sequence: CASSSTVNTEAFF.

The genes are TRBV4-1 and TRBJ1-1; TRBD1 matches at 7 bases. The J segment lost 2 bases and the V segment lost 6 bases, leaving 9 bases of the junction unmatched. Germline-derived CDR1 and CDR2 are MGHRA and YSYEKL. This CDR3 is 15 amino acids long. In DNA, the CDR3 is TGCGCCAGCAGGGCCCTGACAGGGACAAACACTGAAGCTTTCTTT. Its translation is CASRALTGTNTEAFF.